The 27 T cell receptor beta chains listed next were all sequenced from one sample in a study of cytomegalovirus exposure and HLA in healthy donors. TCRdb's copy holds only in-frame clones and misses some; the assay was immunoSEQ multiplex PCR. The sample has 150,000 to 200,000 clones; less than 85% are singletons. The sequenced material came from PBMCs. Every receptor here comes from a man younger than 35 in good health and CMV-seropositive.

The gene calls are TRBV13 and TRBJ1-2; TRBD1 aligns across 10 bases. Germline CDR1 reads PRHDT; CDR2 reads FYEKMQ (reference sequence). The ends lost 5 bases at V and 10 bases at J; junction bases unmatched: 10. This CDR3 has 14 amino acids. The CDR3 region is CASSPIRDRGVYTF. CDR3 bases: TGTGCCAGCAGCCCTATCCGGGACAGGGGAGTCTACACCTTC. The entire variable domain, with the rest obtained from reference TRBV13 and TRBJ1-2, is as follows: AAGVIQSPRHLIKEKRETATLKCYPIPRHDTVYWYQQGPGQDPQFLISFYEKMQSDKGSIPDRFSAQQFSDYHSELNMSSLELGDSALYFCASSPIRDRGVYTFGSGTRLTVV.

This chain connects TRBV5-6 to TRBJ1-1; 7 bases are shared with TRBD1. Germline V gives CDR1 SGHDT, CDR2 YYEEEE. The CDR3 totals 13 residues. V dropped 3 bases and J dropped 11; count of bases not matched to a gene: 10. Here the CDR3 reads CASSYDRESGAFF. DNA for the CDR3: TGTGCCAGCAGCTATGACAGGGAAAGCGGGGCTTTCTTT.

This chain joins TRBV4-2 and TRBJ1-2; D not resolved. Germline values: CDR1 LGHNA, CDR2 YNFKEQ. This CDR3 comprises 17 residues. Deletions cut 0 bases from V and 2 bases from J, with 16 bases between. CDR3 residues: CASSQDTTFGLNYGYTF. The CDR3 DNA reads as TGTGCCAGCAGCCAAGATACAACCTTTGGGCTAAACTATGGCTACACCTTC.

The chain links TRBV5-1 to TRBJ1-1, with D hard to call. The CDR3 is made up of 14 amino acids. Germline V gene lookup returns CDR1 SGHRS and CDR2 YFSETQ. The V end was cut by 1 base, the J end by 2 bases, with 9 bases between. CDR3 sequence reads: CASSLQTPNTEAFF. In nucleotides, the CDR3 is TGCGCCAGCAGCTTGCAGACACCTAACACTGAAGCTTTCTTT. The whole variable domain, remainder taken from reference TRBV5-1 and TRBJ1-1, is KAGVTQTPRYLIKTRGQQVTLSCSPISGHRSVSWYQQTPGQGLQFLFEYFSETQRNKGNFPGRFSGRQFSNSRSEMNVSTLELGDSALYLCASSLQTPNTEAFFGQGTRLTVV.

The genes are TRBV5-5 and TRBJ1-2, with D possibly TRBD1 on 5 matching bases. This CDR3 contains 14 residues. Germline V gene lookup returns CDR1 SGHKS and CDR2 YYEKEE (reference sequence). V shed 0 bases and J shed 3 bases, with 9 bases lying between them. Written as DNA, the CDR3 is TGTGCCAGCAGCTTGGAATGGGGGGACTATGGCTACACCTTC. This sequence encodes CASSLEWGDYGYTF. The full variable domain, its missing parts supplied by reference TRBV5-5 and TRBJ1-2, is DAGVTQSPTHLIKTRGQQVTLRCSPISGHKSVSWYQQVLGQGPQFIFQYYEKEERGRGNFPDRFSARQFPNYSSELNVNALLLGDSALYLCASSLEWGDYGYTFGSGTRLTVV.

V usage is TRBV5-6 and J usage is TRBJ2-7; TRBD2 matches at 9 bases. This CDR3 spans 14 amino acids. The germline CDR1 and CDR2 sequences are SGHDT and YYEEEE. The junction had 9 bases not matched to a gene; V was cut back by 9 bases and J by 2 bases. CDR3 protein: CATTWAGGPYEQYF. The CDR3 DNA follows: TGTGCCACCACCTGGGCGGGAGGGCCCTACGAGCAGTACTTC.

This rearrangement joins TRBV6-1 to TRBJ1-1, with D unclear. Trimming removed 2 bases from V and 1 base from J, with 8 bases in between. This CDR3 has 14 residues. Germline CDR1 is MNHNS and CDR2 is SASEGT. This CDR3 reads CASSERWANTEAFF. For the CDR3, the DNA is TGTGCCAGCAGTGAAAGATGGGCGAACACTGAAGCTTTCTTT.

The chain is built from TRBV5-6 and TRBJ2-3; a weak D match, TRBD2 (5 bases). Trimming removed 5 bases from V and 5 bases from J, with 9 bases in between. CDR1 SGHDT and CDR2 YYEEEE come from the germline V gene. The CDR3 has 12 amino acids. The CDR3 spells CASSQTKDTQYF. CDR3 nucleotide sequence: TGTGCCAGCAGTCAGACTAAAGATACGCAGTATTTT.

The V and J genes are TRBV18 and TRBJ1-2; TRBD1 agrees at 10 bases. Trimming cost V 3 bases and J 4 bases; bases outside gene matches: 11. The CDR3 is 17 residues long. The germline V gene encodes CDR1 KGHSH and CDR2 LQKENI. The CDR3 region has the DNA TGTGCCAGCTCACCGGGGGACAGGGGCAACCAGCTCTATGGCTACACCTTC. It codes for CASSPGDRGNQLYGYTF. Filled out from reference TRBV18 and TRBJ1-2, the complete variable domain reads NAGVMQNPRHLVRRRGQEARLRCSPMKGHSHVYWYRQLPEEGLKFMVYLQKENIIDESGMPKERFSAEFPKEGPSILRIQQVVRGDSAAYFCASSPGDRGNQLYGYTFGSGTRLTVV.

The CDR3 DNA is TGTGCCAGCCGAGGACTAGCGGTTTACAATGAGCAGTTCTTC. Translation gives CASRGLAVYNEQFF. The rearrangement links TRBV27 to TRBJ2-1; 10 bases agree with TRBD2. The CDR3 runs to 14 residues. Germline lookup yields CDR1 MNHEY and CDR2 SMNVEV (reference sequence). V lost 8 bases to trimming and J lost 4 bases; unmatched junction nucleotides: 5.

A single count supports this clone. The V call is TRBV9, the J call TRBJ2-3; 9 bases align to TRBD1. The CDR3 loop spans 16 amino acids. The junction had 11 bases not matched to a gene; V was cut back by 5 bases and J by 4 bases. Germline loops: CDR1 SGDLS, CDR2 YYNGEE. CDR3 protein: CASSETGGGLADTQYF. DNA of the CDR3: TGTGCCAGCAGTGAAACAGGGGGCGGTTTGGCAGATACGCAGTATTTT.

The chain combines TRBV11-3 with TRBJ2-7, with 8 bases that match TRBD1. Germline V lookup: CDR1 SGHNT, CDR2 YENEEA. V dropped 1 base and J dropped 2; count of bases not matched to a gene: 10. This CDR3 has 17 residues. The CDR3 loop reads CASSLGYPGQGPYEQYF. The CDR3 DNA is TGTGCCAGCAGCTTAGGATATCCCGGACAGGGACCCTACGAGCAGTACTTC.

The J gene is TRBJ2-1, the V gene TRBV7-6, with D perhaps matching TRBD2 (5 bases). The CDR3 contains 15 residues. The V gene lost 1 base and the J gene lost 2 bases, with 9 bases spanning the gap. The germline CDR1 and CDR2 sequences are SGHVS and FNYEAQ. The CDR3 nucleotides are TGTGCCAGCAGCTTAGGCGGAGGCCCCTACAATGAGCAGTTCTTC. It encodes CASSLGGGPYNEQFF.

The chain combines TRBV7-9 with TRBJ2-2, with D maybe TRBD1 (5 bases). CDR1 SEHNR and CDR2 FQNEAQ come from the germline V gene (reference sequence). Deletions cut 2 bases from V and 4 bases from J, with 20 bases between. This CDR3 contains 18 residues. In nucleotides, the CDR3 is TGTGCCAGCAGCTTATCGATGTGGAACAGGAGCTTCACCGGGGAGCTGTTTTTT. It encodes CASSLSMWNRSFTGELFF.

J is TRBJ1-2 and V is TRBV6-1; D is possibly TRBD1 (6 bases). Germline V CDR1 and CDR2: MNHNS, SASEGT. The germline V and J ends were trimmed by 1 base and 7 bases, with 10 bases remaining between them. The CDR3 is 13 amino acids. The CDR3 DNA reads as TGTGCCAGCAGTGAAGGGCAGGGGATTGGCTACACCTTC. It encodes CASSEGQGIGYTF.

This chain connects TRBV5-1 to TRBJ2-3, with 16 bases identical to TRBD2. The V gene end was trimmed by 4 bases and the J gene end by 5 bases; junction bases not matched to a gene: 7. There are 17 residues in the CDR3. Germline CDR1 SGHRS, CDR2 YFSETQ. CDR3 in DNA: TGCGCCAGCAGCCAGGGGACTAGCGGGGGGGCTAAAGATACGCAGTATTTT. It translates to CASSQGTSGGAKDTQYF.

The V call is TRBV4-1, the J call TRBJ2-1; 12 bases align to TRBD2. Losses at the gene ends were 3 bases for V and 7 bases for J; bases not matched to a gene: 7. This CDR3 region has 16 residues. Germline values: CDR1 MGHRA, CDR2 YSYEKL. The CDR3 is CASSQDPTSGRNEQFF. The CDR3 region has the DNA TGCGCCAGCAGCCAGGATCCGACTAGCGGGAGAAATGAGCAGTTCTTC.

V usage is TRBV7-9 and J usage is TRBJ2-7, with D tentatively TRBD1 (5 bases). Trimming pared 4 bases from V and 6 bases from J, leaving 13 bases between. Germline V gene lookup returns CDR1 SEHNR and CDR2 FQNEAQ (reference sequence). CDR3 length: 13 amino acids. The CDR3 nucleotides are TGTGCCAGCAGCTCCCAGACAGTAAGCGAGCAGTACTTC. Protein sequence: CASSSQTVSEQYF.

The chain combines TRBV30 with TRBJ1-1; no reliable D call. Deletions cut 1 base from V and 6 bases from J, with 12 bases between. The germline CDR1 and CDR2 sequences are GTSNPN and SVGIG (reference sequence). This CDR3 region has 13 residues. The CDR3 is CAWSATWSPEAFF. The CDR3, as DNA: TGTGCCTGGAGTGCTACCTGGTCCCCTGAAGCTTTCTTT.

The chain employs TRBV6-1 and TRBJ2-5, with 15 bases lining up with TRBD2. CDR1 and CDR2 (germline): MNHNS, SASEGT. This CDR3 region has 17 residues. The J segment lost 4 bases and the V segment lost 5 bases, leaving 8 bases of the junction unmatched. The CDR3 region is CASSQGLAGGPGETQYF. The CDR3 region has the DNA TGTGCCAGCAGTCAAGGACTAGCGGGGGGGCCAGGAGAGACCCAGTACTTC.

This clone was seen a handful of times. The chain is built from TRBV6-5 and TRBJ1-3; possibly TRBD1 for D (5 bases). Germline CDR1 is MNHEY and CDR2 is SVGAGI. The CDR3 consists of 13 residues. Between the trimmed V and J ends, which lost 4 bases and 1 base, there was a span of 5 bases. The CDR3 nucleotides read TGTGCCAGCAGTTCAGGGTCTGGAAACACCATATATTTT. Its protein product is CASSSGSGNTIYF.

The chain uses TRBV2 and TRBJ2-7, with 11 positions matching TRBD1. This CDR3 is built from 13 residues. In germline, CDR1 is SNHLY, CDR2 FYNNEI. CDR3 sequence reads: CVGRGTGGYEQYF. The CDR3 coding sequence is TGTGTTGGCCGCGGGACAGGGGGCTACGAGCAGTACTTC. Full variable domain (remainder filled in from reference TRBV2 and TRBJ2-7): EPEVTQTPSHQVTQMGQEVILRCVPISNHLYFYWYRQILGQKVEFLVSFYNNEISEKSEIFDDQFSVERPDGSNFTLKIRSTKLEDSAMYFCVGRGTGGYEQYFGPGTRLTVT.

V is TRBV5-1 and J is TRBJ2-7, with TRBD2 as a possible D gene (7 bases). V gave up 4 bases and J gave up 4 bases, with 15 bases separating them. CDR1 and CDR2 from the germline V gene are SGHRS and YFSETQ. The CDR3 has 14 residues. CDR3: CASSPGGAGYEQYF. As DNA, the CDR3 is TGCGCCAGCAGCCCGGGGGGCGCAGGATACGAGCAGTACTTC.

The V gene is TRBV27, the J gene TRBJ2-3; possible D gene TRBD2, 7 bases. Germline V gene sequence: CDR1 MNHEY, CDR2 SMNVEV (reference sequence). CDR3 length: 16 amino acids. Trimming cost V 3 bases and J 1 base, with 14 bases left between them. The CDR3 nucleotides are TGTGCCAGCAGTTTTGTCGGGGGGCAGCGCACAGATACGCAGTATTTT. This gives the protein CASSFVGGQRTDTQYF.

J is TRBJ1-1 and V is TRBV6-6; D ambiguous. V gave up 7 bases and J gave up 4 bases, with 19 bases separating them. The CDR3 is 15 amino acids. Germline V CDR1 and CDR2: MNHNY, SVGAGI (reference sequence). CDR3 sequence reads: CASNHIEGGFTEAFF. CDR3 DNA sequence: TGTGCCAGCAACCACATTGAGGGAGGCTTCACTGAAGCTTTCTTT.

This rearrangement joins TRBV6-6 to TRBJ1-2, with D tentatively TRBD1 (6 bases). Trimming stripped 6 bases from V and 5 bases from J, with 16 bases between. The germline V gene has CDR1 MNHNY and CDR2 SVGAGI (reference sequence). There are 14 residues in the CDR3. The CDR3 DNA follows: TGTGCCAGCAGCTCGTACAGGGAAGAATATGGCTACACCTTC. Translating gives CASSSYREEYGYTF.

The chain joins TRBV19 to TRBJ2-2, with 9 bases that match TRBD1. The germline CDR1 and CDR2 sequences are LNHDA and SQIVND (reference sequence). V lost 8 bases, J lost 5 bases, and 12 bases stayed unmatched. There are 16 residues in the CDR3. The CDR3 protein is CASRRTGDGKTGELFF. In nucleotides, the CDR3 is TGTGCCAGTCGGCGGACAGGGGATGGAAAAACCGGGGAGCTGTTTTTT.